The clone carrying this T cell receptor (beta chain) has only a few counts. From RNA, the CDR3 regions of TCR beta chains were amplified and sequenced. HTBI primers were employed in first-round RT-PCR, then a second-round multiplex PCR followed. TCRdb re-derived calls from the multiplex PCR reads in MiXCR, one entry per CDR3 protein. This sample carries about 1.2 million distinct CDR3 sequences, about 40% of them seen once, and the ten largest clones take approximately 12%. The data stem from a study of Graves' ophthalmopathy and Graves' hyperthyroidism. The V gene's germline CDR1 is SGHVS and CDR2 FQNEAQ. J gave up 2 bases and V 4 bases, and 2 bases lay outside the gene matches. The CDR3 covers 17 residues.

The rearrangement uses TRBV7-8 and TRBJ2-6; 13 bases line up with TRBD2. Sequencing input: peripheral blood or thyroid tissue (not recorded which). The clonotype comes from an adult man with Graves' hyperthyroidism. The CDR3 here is CASSYGLAGAGANVLTF. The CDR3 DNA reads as TGTGCCAGCAGCTACGGACTAGCGGGAGCTGGGGCCAACGTCCTGACTTTC.